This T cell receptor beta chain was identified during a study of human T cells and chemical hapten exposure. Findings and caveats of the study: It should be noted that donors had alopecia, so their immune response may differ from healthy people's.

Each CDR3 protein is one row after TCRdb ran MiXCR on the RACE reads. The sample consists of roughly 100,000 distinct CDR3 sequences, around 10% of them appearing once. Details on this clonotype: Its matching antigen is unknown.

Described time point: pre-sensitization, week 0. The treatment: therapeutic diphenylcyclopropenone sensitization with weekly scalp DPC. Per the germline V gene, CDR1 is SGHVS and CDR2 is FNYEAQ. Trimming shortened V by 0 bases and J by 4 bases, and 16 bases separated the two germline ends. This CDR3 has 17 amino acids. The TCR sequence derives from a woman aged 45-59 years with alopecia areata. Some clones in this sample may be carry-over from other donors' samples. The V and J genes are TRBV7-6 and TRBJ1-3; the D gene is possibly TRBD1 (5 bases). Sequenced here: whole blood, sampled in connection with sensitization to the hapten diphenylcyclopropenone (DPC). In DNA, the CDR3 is TGTGCCAGCAGCTTAGCGCGGGCCGGGGCGAGCGGAAACACCATATATTTT. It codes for CASSLARAGASGNTIYF.